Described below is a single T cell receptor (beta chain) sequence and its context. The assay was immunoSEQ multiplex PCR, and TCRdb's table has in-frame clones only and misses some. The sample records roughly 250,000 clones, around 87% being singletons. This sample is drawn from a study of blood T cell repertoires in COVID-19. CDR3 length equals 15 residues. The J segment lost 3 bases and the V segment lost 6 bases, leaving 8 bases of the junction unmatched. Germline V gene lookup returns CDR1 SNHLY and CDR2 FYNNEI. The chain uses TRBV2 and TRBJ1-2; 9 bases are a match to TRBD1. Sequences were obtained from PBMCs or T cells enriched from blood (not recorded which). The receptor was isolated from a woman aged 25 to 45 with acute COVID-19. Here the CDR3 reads CASRLRDRADYGYTF. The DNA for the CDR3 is TGTGCCAGCAGACTGAGGGACAGGGCGGACTATGGCTACACCTTC.